The TCR beta chain described here comes from a study of regulatory and conventional T cells in breast cancer (dated by TCRdb to the mid-2010s). There are 14 amino acids in the CDR3, from cysteine to phenylalanine inclusive. The sequence is cut down to CDR3 DNA, 42 bases in frame from base 1. V sheds 0 bases and J sheds 3 bases, leaving 9 bases between their ends. In the case of this clonotype: Its antigen is still unknown. No much larger clonotype is one base removed from it; base qualities were not supplied.

The library relied on PCR. Sequenced using an Illumina MiSeq. TCRdb trimmed public reads at Q25 via fastp, called clones via MiXCR and kept in-frame beta chains. Every entry covers one CDR3 protein and lists the most common genes and DNA from its rows. This sample is represented by fewer than 20,000 distinct CDR3 sequences; 25% to 40% of them were singletons. The biggest ten clones account for roughly 1.5% of the sample. The chain couples TRBV12-3 or TRBV12-4 to TRBJ2-7; TRBD2 is perhaps the D gene, given 6 matching bases. This TCR came from a female donor in good health. Sample: conventional T cells from blood. The sequenced DNA is TGTGCCAGCAGTTTAGCGGAGGGGCTCTACGAGCAGTACTTC. This sequence encodes CASSLAEGLYEQYF.